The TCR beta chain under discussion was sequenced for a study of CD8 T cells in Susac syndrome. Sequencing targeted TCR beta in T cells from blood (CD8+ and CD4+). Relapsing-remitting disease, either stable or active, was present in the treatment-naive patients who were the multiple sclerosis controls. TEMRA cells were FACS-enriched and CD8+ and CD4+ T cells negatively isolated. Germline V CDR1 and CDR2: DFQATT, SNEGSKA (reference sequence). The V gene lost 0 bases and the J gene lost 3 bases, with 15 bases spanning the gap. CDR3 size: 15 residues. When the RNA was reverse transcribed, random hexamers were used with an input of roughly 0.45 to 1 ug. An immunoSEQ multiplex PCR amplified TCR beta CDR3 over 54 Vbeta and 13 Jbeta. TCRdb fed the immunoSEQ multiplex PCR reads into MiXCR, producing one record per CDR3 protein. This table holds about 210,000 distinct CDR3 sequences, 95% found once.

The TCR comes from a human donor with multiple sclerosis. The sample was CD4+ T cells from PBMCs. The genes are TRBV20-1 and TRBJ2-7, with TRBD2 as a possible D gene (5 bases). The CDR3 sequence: CSARDAGGPNYEQYF. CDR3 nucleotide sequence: TGCAGTGCTAGAGATGCGGGCGGGCCGAACTACGAGCAGTACTTC.